This T cell receptor (beta chain) was recorded in a study of T cell responses to AZD1222 COVID-19 vaccine. Overall study findings and caveats: It should be noted that donors were predominantly white British and more often female, and clonal diversity was possibly underestimated.

About this clone itself: Its antigen is not identified.

The germline V gene has CDR1 SGHRS and CDR2 YFSETQ. Trimming cost V 4 bases and J 5 bases; bases outside gene matches: 6. The CDR3 spans 15 residues. Method: immunoSEQ multiplex PCR; TCRdb's copy keeps in-frame clones and lacks some. The repertoire has 110,000 to 150,000 clones, 80% to 90% of them found once; the top ten carry about 3%. The material was peripheral blood, obtained on day 0 of AZD1222 vaccination. J is TRBJ2-3 and V is TRBV5-1, with TRBD1 matching 11 bases. This receptor was taken from an adult in good health. CDR3 coding DNA: TGCGCCAGCAGCATCCGGGACAGGGGGATAGATACGCAGTATTTT. This translates into CASSIRDRGIDTQYF.